The 24 T cell receptor beta chains given below trace back to one sample, sequenced in a study of blood T cell repertoires in COVID-19. Sequencing was performed with immunoSEQ multiplex PCR; in TCRdb, only in-frame clones are kept and a portion is missing. The table records some 22,000 clones, 89% of them present only once. The sample consisted of peripheral blood. The origin of the receptors is a human donor with active COVID-19. The donor label of this sample is uncertain.

This clone appeared once. The genes are TRBV11-2 and TRBJ1-1; perhaps TRBD1 as D (6 bases). The CDR3 sequence is 13 residues long. CDR1 and CDR2 from the germline V gene are SGHAT and FQNNGV. V was shortened by 5 bases and J by 10 bases, with 17 bases between the two germline ends. The CDR3 sequence: CASSEGDISGAFF. The CDR3 DNA follows: TGTGCCAGCAGCGAGGGGGACATATCGGGAGCTTTCTTT. The variable domain in full, completed from reference TRBV11-2 and TRBJ1-1, reads EAGVAQSPRYKIIEKRQSVAFWCNPISGHATLYWYQQILGQGPKLLIQFQNNGVVDDSQLPKDRFSAERLKGVDSTLKIQPAKLEDSAVYLCASSEGDISGAFFGQGTRLTVV.

This clone was observed once. CDR3 in amino acids: CASSLIVREAFF. In DNA, the CDR3 is TGTGCCAGCAGCCTCATAGTCCGAGAGGCTTTCTTT. This chain uses TRBV12-3 or TRBV12-4 with TRBJ1-1, with D hard to call. V lost 6 bases, J lost 11 bases, and 16 bases lay in between. The CDR3 extends over 12 amino acids.

V and J are TRBV24-1 and TRBJ1-2, with a weak D call TRBD1 (6 bases). Germline CDR1 and CDR2: KGHDR and SFDVKD. Trimming removed 6 bases at V and 5 bases at J, with 9 bases between. CDR3 length: 12 residues. For the CDR3, the DNA is TGTGCCACCAGTCGCCAGGGGTATGGCTACACCTTC. It codes for CATSRQGYGYTF.

The V and J genes are TRBV3-1 (or the pseudogene TRBV3-2) and TRBJ1-2, with 7 positions matching TRBD1. Per germline, CDR1 LGHDT and CDR2 YNNKEL (reference sequence). The length of the CDR3 is 18 residues. V lost 0 bases and J lost 4; bases outside the gene matches: 14. CDR3 in amino acids: CASSQDAPTETGSYGYTF. CDR3 in DNA: TGTGCCAGCAGCCAAGACGCTCCAACCGAGACAGGGAGCTATGGCTACACCTTC.

The rearrangement links TRBV5-4 to TRBJ2-1, with TRBD2 identical over 10 bases. CDR3 length: 16 residues. CDR1 SGHNT and CDR2 YYREEE come from the germline V gene (reference sequence). The J segment lost 1 base and the V segment lost 4 bases, leaving 5 bases of the junction unmatched. The CDR3 sequence is CASSVPSGRSYNEQFF. Here the CDR3 DNA reads TGTGCCAGCAGCGTTCCTAGCGGGAGATCCTACAATGAGCAGTTCTTC.

V usage is TRBV9 and J usage is TRBJ1-2; TRBD1 matches at 8 bases. This CDR3 is built from 15 residues. Germline CDR1 is SGDLS and CDR2 is YYNGEE. V was clipped by 0 bases and J by 5 bases; unmatched bases: 6. The CDR3 coding sequence is TGTGCCAGCAGCGTAGAGGCAGGGGGCTGGTATGGCTACACCTTC. It yields the protein CASSVEAGGWYGYTF. The full variable domain, rest sourced from reference TRBV9 and TRBJ1-2, is DSGVTQTPKHLITATGQRVTLRCSPRSGDLSVYWYQQSLDQGLQFLIQYYNGEERAKGNILERFSAQQFPDLHSELNLSSLELGDSALYFCASSVEAGGWYGYTFGSGTRLTVV.

In its sample, this clone is large. The V gene is TRBV28, the J gene TRBJ1-5, with 8 bases identical to TRBD1. V gave up 4 bases and J gave up 0 bases; unmatched junction bases: 14. Germline V gene sequence: CDR1 MDHEN, CDR2 SYDVKM. CDR3 length: 19 amino acids. CDR3 nucleotide sequence: TGTGCCAGCAGTTCCCCCGCCGGGACAGGCTTCTATAGCAATCAGCCCCAGCATTTT. Its protein product is CASSSPAGTGFYSNQPQHF.

DNA of the CDR3: TGTGCCAGCAGCCAAGGCGGACTAGTAAGAAATGAGCAGTTCTTC. Translating it yields CASSQGGLVRNEQFF. The J gene is TRBJ2-1, the V gene TRBV7-2; 7 bases map to TRBD2. Per the germline V gene, CDR1 is SGHTA and CDR2 is FQGNSA. Germline trimming cut 5 bases from V and 7 bases from J; bases unmatched to any gene: 11. The CDR3 totals 15 residues.

The chain joins TRBV19 to TRBJ2-7; 9 nucleotides align to TRBD2. V shed 8 bases and J 3 bases; nucleotides not matched to a gene: 5. The CDR3 sequence is 13 residues long. Germline V lookup: CDR1 LNHDA, CDR2 SQIVND (reference sequence). The CDR3 nucleotides read TGTGCCAGTGGCCCTAGCGGGAACTACGAGCAGTACTTC. As protein: CASGPSGNYEQYF.

The rearrangement uses TRBV27 and TRBJ1-6; perhaps TRBD1 as D (5 bases). The ends were cut back, 4 bases at V and 12 bases at J, with 13 bases in the middle. CDR1 MNHEY and CDR2 SMNVEV come from the germline V gene (reference sequence). CDR3 length equals 13 residues. The CDR3 sequence is CASSSSRQRPLHF. CDR3 coding DNA: TGTGCCAGCAGTTCAAGCCGACAGAGACCCCTCCACTTT.

This clone occurred once. The chain couples TRBV5-4 to TRBJ2-1, with TRBD1 matching 7 bases. Unmatched junction bases numbered 5, after V lost 3 bases and J lost 5 bases. CDR1 and CDR2 from the germline V gene are SGHNT and YYREEE (reference sequence). This CDR3 region has 14 residues. The CDR3 reads CASSSNRGNNEQFF. The CDR3 DNA is TGTGCCAGCAGCTCCAACAGGGGAAACAATGAGCAGTTCTTC.

The chain combines TRBV12-3 or TRBV12-4 with TRBJ1-2; tentatively, D is TRBD1 (5 bases). The CDR3 has 12 residues. Trimming pared 7 bases from V and 6 bases from J, leaving 12 bases between. The CDR3 is CASTPGSDGYTF. DNA of the CDR3: TGTGCCAGCACCCCAGGGTCGGATGGCTACACCTTC.

This chain uses TRBV11-2 with TRBJ2-7; 8 bases match TRBD2. The CDR3 sequence is 14 residues long. With V trimmed by 5 bases and J by 3 bases, 6 bases remained unmatched. CDR1 is SGHAT and CDR2 is FQNNGV in the germline V gene. CDR3 bases: TGTGCCAGCAGCGTAGGACTAGCAGACTACGAGCAGTACTTC. Translation gives CASSVGLADYEQYF.

The chain links TRBV27 to TRBJ2-3; TRBD2 matches 10 bases. Unmatched junction bases numbered 0, after V lost 2 bases and J lost 1 base. CDR3 size: 15 residues. Germline V gene sequence: CDR1 MNHEY, CDR2 SMNVEV (reference sequence). The CDR3 sequence is CASSLLAGGTDTQYF. CDR3 nucleotides: TGTGCCAGCAGTTTACTAGCGGGGGGCACAGATACGCAGTATTTT.

This chain connects TRBV23-1 to TRBJ1-1; TRBD1 might be the D (5 bases). TRBV23-1 qualifies as an ORF whose function is uncertain. This CDR3 region has 17 residues. Between the trimmed V and J ends, which lost 0 bases and 1 base, there was a span of 15 bases. CDR3 coding DNA: TGCGCCAGCAGTCAATCCTCCCGACAGCATAGGAACACTGAAGCTTTCTTT. This codes for CASSQSSRQHRNTEAFF.

The chain carries TRBV9 and TRBJ1-2, with D tentatively TRBD1 (6 bases). There are 16 residues in the CDR3. V was clipped by 5 bases and J by 6 bases, with 23 bases between them. From germline, CDR1 is SGDLS and CDR2 YYNGEE. Here the CDR3 DNA reads TGTGCCAGCAGAGGAATCACAGGGTTTGGAGCGGATGGCTACACCTTC. Protein: CASRGITGFGADGYTF.

The rearrangement links TRBV2 to TRBJ2-5, with a tentative D call TRBD1 (5 bases). CDR1 and CDR2 from the germline V gene are SNHLY and FYNNEI. V shed 4 bases and J shed 9 bases, with 9 bases lying between them. This CDR3 contains 11 residues. Here the CDR3 DNA reads TGTGCCAGCAGTGTAGGGGTCTCCCAGTACTTC. Translated: CASSVGVSQYF.

The chain is built from TRBV7-9 and TRBJ2-1; 7 positions agree with TRBD2. V shed 4 bases and J 1 base; nucleotides not matched to a gene: 4. Germline loops: CDR1 SEHNR, CDR2 FQNEAQ (reference sequence). This CDR3 comprises 15 residues. CDR3: CASSSAGESYNEQFF. CDR3 DNA sequence: TGTGCCAGCAGCTCGGCGGGAGAATCCTACAATGAGCAGTTCTTC.

The CDR3 DNA reads as TGTGCCAGCAGTGCCGGGACAGGGGGCTTTAGGAATCAGCCCCAGCATTTT. Translated, it gives CASSAGTGGFRNQPQHF. The genes are TRBV6-1 and TRBJ1-5, with 12 bases that match TRBD1. CDR1 is MNHNS, CDR2 SASEGT, per germline. This CDR3 region has 17 residues. V was clipped by 4 bases and J by 4 bases; unmatched bases: 8.

This chain links TRBV29-1 with TRBJ2-7; 10 bases line up with TRBD1. Germline V gene lookup returns CDR1 SQVTM and CDR2 ANQGSEA. V lost 7 bases and J lost 5; bases outside the gene matches: 8. The CDR3 runs to 13 residues. CDR3 protein: CSAADRGQDEQYF. The CDR3 DNA follows: TGCAGCGCGGCCGACAGGGGGCAGGACGAGCAGTACTTC.

The chain couples TRBV4-1 to TRBJ2-7; 9 nucleotides agree with TRBD2. V trimming: 0 bases; J trimming: 4 bases; junction bases outside the gene matches: 13. The germline V gene encodes CDR1 MGHRA and CDR2 YSYEKL. The CDR3 runs to 18 residues. This chain's CDR3 is CASSQEARLLSGRYEQYF. CDR3 sequence (DNA): TGCGCCAGCAGCCAAGAGGCCCGCCTTCTAAGCGGGAGGTACGAGCAGTACTTC.

The V and J genes are TRBV6-2 or TRBV6-3 and TRBJ2-7; 7 bases fit TRBD2. This CDR3 region has 17 residues. Germline CDR1 is MNHEY and CDR2 is SVGEGT. Trimming at V came to 2 bases and at J to 1 base, leaving 11 bases not matched to a gene. The chain's CDR3 is CASSYPSWAGASYEQYF. The DNA for the CDR3 is TGTGCCAGCAGTTACCCCTCTTGGGCGGGAGCTTCCTACGAGCAGTACTTC.

The gene calls are TRBV5-6 and TRBJ2-7; maybe TRBD1 (6 bases). The CDR3 spans 15 residues. Trimming shortened V by 2 bases and J by 7 bases, and 19 bases separated the two germline ends. The V gene's germline CDR1 is SGHDT and CDR2 YYEEEE. CDR3 sequence: CASSFAGVQGQEQYF. The CDR3 region has the DNA TGTGCCAGCAGCTTCGCAGGGGTTCAGGGCCAAGAGCAGTACTTC.

The chain is built from TRBV11-3 and TRBJ2-2; TRBD1 aligns across 11 bases. V was clipped by 5 bases and J by 3 bases; unmatched bases: 5. The CDR3 extends over 16 amino acids. In germline, CDR1 is SGHNT, CDR2 YENEEA. The CDR3 sequence: CASSPLGQGDTGELFF. The CDR3 region has the DNA TGTGCCAGCAGCCCCCTGGGACAGGGGGACACCGGGGAGCTGTTTTTT.